Each of the 27 T cell receptor beta chains below was sequenced from the same sample in a study of CD8+ T cells in alopecia areata. Reverse transcribed after extraction, RNA yielded cDNA as the sequencing template. TCRdb's copy holds only in-frame clones and misses some; the assay was immunoSEQ multiplex PCR. The table lists about 6,900 clones, approximately 71% of them singletons. Treatment in this sample: oral pan-JAK inhibitor, 5-10 mg twice daily. Alopecia areata patients provided lesional scalp punch biopsies and peripheral blood, both collected for the study. Here the sequenced sample was skin, taken at week 4, from a patient treated with tofacitinib. These receptors were obtained from a human donor with alopecia areata.

The chain employs TRBV6-1 and TRBJ2-7, with D unresolved. Trimming removed 3 bases at V and 0 bases at J, with 3 bases between. The CDR3 runs to 12 residues. Germline CDR1 MNHNS, CDR2 SASEGT. In DNA, the CDR3 is TGTGCCAGCAGTGACAGCTCCTACGAGCAGTACTTC. Translated, it gives CASSDSSYEQYF.

This chain links TRBV18 with TRBJ1-2; 10 bases are shared with TRBD1. The V gene's germline CDR1 is KGHSH and CDR2 LQKENI. Losses at the gene ends were 3 bases for V and 5 bases for J; bases not matched to a gene: 0. The CDR3 is made up of 13 amino acids. The CDR3, as DNA: TGTGCCAGCTCACCGGACAGGGGGTATGGCTACACCTTC. It is translated as CASSPDRGYGYTF.

J is TRBJ1-1 and V is TRBV2; a possible D gene is TRBD1 (5 bases). The V and J ends lost 8 bases and 2 bases respectively, with 18 bases between them. CDR3 length: 15 amino acids. Germline V gene lookup returns CDR1 SNHLY and CDR2 FYNNEI. Here the CDR3 reads CASDSITTDNTEAFF. The CDR3 DNA reads TGTGCCAGCGATAGTATTACGACAGACAACACTGAAGCTTTCTTT.

The chain carries TRBV7-8 and TRBJ2-7, with D possibly being TRBD1 (6 bases). Germline V CDR1 and CDR2: SGHVS, FQNEAQ. Trimming left V 1 base short and J 4 bases short, with 11 bases between. The length of the CDR3 is 14 residues. CDR3 nucleotide sequence: TGTGCCAGCAGCTTAGAAGGGGGTGGGTACGAGCAGTACTTC. This gives the protein CASSLEGGGYEQYF.

V is TRBV27 and J is TRBJ1-5, with TRBD1 as a possible D gene (6 bases). This CDR3 has 13 residues. The germline V gene has CDR1 MNHEY and CDR2 SMNVEV (reference sequence). Trimming cost V 10 bases and J 5 bases, with 15 bases left between them. The CDR3 is CATRTGIDQPQHF. CDR3 in DNA: TGTGCCACCCGAACAGGGATTGATCAGCCCCAGCATTTT.

The chain couples TRBV5-1 to TRBJ2-1; D not certain. Germline CDR1 is SGHRS and CDR2 is YFSETQ. This CDR3 contains 12 residues. The V end lost 2 bases, the J end lost 4 bases, and 4 bases lay between the germline ends. Here the CDR3 DNA reads TGCGCCAGCAGCTTACTATACAATGAGCAGTTCTTC. The encoded protein is CASSLLYNEQFF.

In DNA, the CDR3 is TGTGCCACCCTCGACAGGGTAAACGGGGAGCTGTTTTTT. It translates to CATLDRVNGELFF. V usage is TRBV5-4 and J usage is TRBJ2-2; 7 bases fit TRBD1. Germline loops: CDR1 SGHNT, CDR2 YYREEE (reference sequence). The ends lost 9 bases at V and 7 bases at J; junction bases unmatched: 9. There are 13 residues in the CDR3. The full variable domain, in which reference TRBV5-4 and TRBJ2-2 provide the parts outside the CDR3, is ETGVTQSPTHLIKTRGQQVTLRCSSQSGHNTVSWYQQALGQGPQFIFQYYREEENGRGNFPPRFSGLQFPNYSSELNVNALELDDSALYLCATLDRVNGELFFGEGSRLTVL.

The chain links TRBV29-1 to TRBJ2-1; tentative D call: TRBD1 (6 bases). The V gene's germline CDR1 is SQVTM and CDR2 ANQGSEA. The CDR3 extends over 16 amino acids. Trimming took off 0 bases at V and 4 bases at J, with 16 bases between the two ends. This CDR3 is CSVEDAGVLSYNEQFF. DNA of the CDR3: TGCAGCGTTGAAGATGCAGGGGTTTTATCATACAATGAGCAGTTCTTC.

This clone was found a few times. This chain joins TRBV7-9 and TRBJ2-3; the match to TRBD1 covers 8 bases. Germline lookup yields CDR1 SEHNR and CDR2 FQNEAQ (reference sequence). The CDR3 extends over 14 amino acids. The J segment lost 5 bases and the V segment lost 1 base, leaving 2 bases of the junction unmatched. The CDR3 sequence: CASSLEQGEDTQYF. The CDR3 DNA follows: TGTGCCAGCAGCTTAGAACAGGGGGAAGATACGCAGTATTTT.

The rearrangement uses TRBV6-5 and TRBJ1-1, with D possibly matching TRBD1 (5 bases). V was shortened by 2 bases and J by 5 bases, with 12 bases between the two germline ends. The CDR3 has 14 amino acids. The germline gives CDR1 MNHEY, CDR2 SVGAGI. The CDR3 is CASSYRGTGTEAFF. For the CDR3, the DNA is TGTGCCAGCAGTTACCGGGGCACGGGGACTGAAGCTTTCTTT.

This chain joins TRBV7-8 and TRBJ2-1; TRBD1 matches at 7 bases. The germline gives CDR1 SGHVS, CDR2 FQNEAQ. With V trimmed by 0 bases and J by 3 bases, 11 bases remained unmatched. CDR3 size: 18 residues. CDR3 nucleotide sequence: TGTGCCAGCAGCTTAGCATACAGGGGTAACGGCTTCTACAATGAGCAGTTCTTC. It codes for CASSLAYRGNGFYNEQFF. Complete variable domain (other parts from reference TRBV7-8 and TRBJ2-1): GAGVSQSPRYKVAKRGQDVALRCDPISGHVSLFWYQQALGQGPEFLTYFQNEAQLDKSGLPSDRFFAERPEGSVSTLKIQRTQQEDSAVYLCASSLAYRGNGFYNEQFFGPGTRLTVL.

This clone was seen more than once but under ten times. The J gene is TRBJ2-7, the V gene TRBV11-2; 10 bases map to TRBD2. Trimming removed 5 bases from V and 6 bases from J; junction bases left unmatched: 13. Germline V gives CDR1 SGHAT, CDR2 FQNNGV. There are 16 residues in the CDR3. The DNA for the CDR3 is TGTGCCAGCAGCCCATGGGCTAGCGGGAGCACGGGCGAGCAGTACTTC. Translated, it gives CASSPWASGSTGEQYF. The variable domain in full, with the rest retrieved from reference TRBV11-2 and TRBJ2-7, is EAGVAQSPRYKIIEKRQSVAFWCNPISGHATLYWYQQILGQGPKLLIQFQNNGVVDDSQLPKDRFSAERLKGVDSTLKIQPAKLEDSAVYLCASSPWASGSTGEQYFGPGTRLTVT.

The chain combines TRBV7-9 with TRBJ1-1; a weak D match, TRBD1 (5 bases). V was clipped by 9 bases and J by 1 base, with 9 bases between them. The CDR3 has 12 residues. Germline assignment: CDR1 SEHNR and CDR2 FQNEAQ (reference sequence). DNA of the CDR3: TGTGCCAGTATGGGGACGAACACTGAAGCTTTCTTT. Its translation is CASMGTNTEAFF.

This rearrangement joins TRBV25-1 to TRBJ1-3, with D possibly being TRBD1 (5 bases). This CDR3 is built from 16 residues. Germline V gene sequence: CDR1 MGHDK, CDR2 SYGVNS. V lost 4 bases, J lost 3 bases, and 16 bases lay in between. The CDR3 nucleotides are TGTGCCAGCAGTGGATGCGGGGGTTCTTGTGGAAACACCATATATTTT. Its protein is CASSGCGGSCGNTIYF.

The CDR3 coding sequence is TGTGCCAGCAGCCCCCACGGGACAGGGAACGGCCATGAGCAGTTCTTC. It translates to CASSPHGTGNGHEQFF. The chain combines TRBV13 with TRBJ2-1, with 9 bases matching TRBD1. Per the germline V gene, CDR1 is PRHDT and CDR2 is FYEKMQ (reference sequence). This CDR3 contains 16 residues. V gave up 5 bases and J gave up 8 bases; unmatched junction bases: 13.

The J gene is TRBJ2-7, the V gene TRBV5-1; D is undetermined. The germline V gene has CDR1 SGHRS and CDR2 YFSETQ. The V and J ends lost 4 bases and 3 bases respectively, with 11 bases between them. This CDR3 comprises 13 residues. In DNA form, the CDR3 reads TGCGCCAGCAGCAAAGGACGGTACTACGAGCAGTACTTC. Protein: CASSKGRYYEQYF. Full variable domain (remainder filled in from reference TRBV5-1 and TRBJ2-7): KAGVTQTPRYLIKTRGQQVTLSCSPISGHRSVSWYQQTPGQGLQFLFEYFSETQRNKGNFPGRFSGRQFSNSRSEMNVSTLELGDSALYLCASSKGRYYEQYFGPGTRLTVT.

The chain joins TRBV6-6 to TRBJ2-1; 7 bases agree with TRBD1. There are 13 residues in the CDR3. V lost 6 bases, J lost 7 bases, and 6 bases stayed unmatched. Germline loops: CDR1 MNHNY, CDR2 SVGAGI (reference sequence). The CDR3 coding sequence is TGTGCCAGCAGCGGACAGGCACAAAATGAGCAGTTCTTC. Translation: CASSGQAQNEQFF.

This clone came up a few times. The chain employs TRBV4-1 and TRBJ2-7; 9 bases agree with TRBD2. Germline V gives CDR1 MGHRA, CDR2 YSYEKL. The J segment lost 0 bases and the V segment lost 4 bases, leaving 4 bases of the junction unmatched. This CDR3 spans 15 amino acids. Here the CDR3 reads CASSRAGGLSYEQYF. The CDR3 nucleotides are TGCGCCAGCAGCCGAGCGGGAGGCCTCTCCTACGAGCAGTACTTC.

The chain has TRBV27 and TRBJ1-2, with a possible D match to TRBD1 (6 bases). CDR3 length: 13 amino acids. V lost 3 bases and J lost 7, with 12 bases in between. Germline CDR1 MNHEY, CDR2 SMNVEV (reference sequence). The CDR3 reads CASSLAGAVGYTF. The CDR3 bases are TGTGCCAGCAGTTTGGCAGGGGCGGTTGGCTACACCTTC.

On this clone: The germline gene is not matched at one end of the junction; a read error may be the cause. CDR3 loop: CATSGTRLYNEQFF. Written as DNA, the CDR3 is TGTGCCACCAGCGGGACTAGGTTATACAATGAGCAGTTCTTC. The chain employs TRBV11-1 and TRBJ2-1, with 8 bases that match TRBD2. Germline loops: CDR1 SGHAT, CDR2 FQDESV (reference sequence). The CDR3 is 14 amino acids.

This clone was seen only a few times. The rearrangement uses TRBV2 and TRBJ2-3, with no clear D. With 8 bases removed from V and 2 bases from J, the gap between germline ends came to 5 bases. The CDR3 sequence is 11 residues long. Germline loops: CDR1 SNHLY, CDR2 FYNNEI. The CDR3 DNA sequence: TGTGCCAGCCCCCTCACAGATACGCAGTATTTT. It is translated as CASPLTDTQYF.

Only a few counts were recorded for this clone. The chain has TRBV5-1 and TRBJ1-1; D perhaps matches TRBD1 (6 bases). The germline gives CDR1 SGHRS, CDR2 YFSETQ. The CDR3 extends over 15 amino acids. The germline V and J ends were trimmed by 0 bases and 1 base, with 10 bases remaining between them. The chain's CDR3 is CASSLARGGNTEAFF. CDR3 in DNA: TGCGCCAGCAGCTTGGCCCGAGGGGGGAACACTGAAGCTTTCTTT.

CDR3 sequence (DNA): TGCAGTGTGGACAGGAACTATGGCTACACCTTC. It is translated as CSVDRNYGYTF. The V and J genes are TRBV20-1 and TRBJ1-2; 7 bases map to TRBD1. The germline CDR1 and CDR2 sequences are DFQATT and SNEGSKA (reference sequence). V dropped 7 bases and J dropped 2; count of bases not matched to a gene: 1. The CDR3 totals 11 residues.

The genes are TRBV6-1 and TRBJ2-2; TRBD1 is a possible D gene (5 bases). V shed 4 bases and J shed 2 bases, with 14 bases lying between them. CDR1 and CDR2 from the germline V gene are MNHNS and SASEGT. CDR3 length: 16 amino acids. This chain's CDR3 is CASSVVLRTNTGELFF. CDR3 sequence (DNA): TGTGCCAGCAGTGTCGTTTTAAGGACAAACACCGGGGAGCTGTTTTTT.

This clone showed up just a few times. The chain has TRBV2 and TRBJ2-7; perhaps TRBD2 as D (5 bases). CDR3 length: 17 amino acids. V shed 5 bases and J shed 0 bases, with 20 bases lying between them. Germline CDR1 is SNHLY and CDR2 is FYNNEI. CDR3: CASSHGISNPSSYEQYF. The CDR3, as DNA: TGTGCCAGCAGTCACGGGATTTCCAACCCGAGCTCCTACGAGCAGTACTTC.

This clone was seen only a few times. The chain joins TRBV5-6 to TRBJ1-2; 12 bases are a match to TRBD1. The V segment lost 4 bases and the J segment 3 bases; nucleotides outside the gene matches: 10. CDR1 and CDR2 (germline): SGHDT, YYEEEE. This CDR3 is 17 amino acids long. The CDR3 sequence is CASSALPGQGADYGYTF. The CDR3 coding sequence is TGTGCCAGCAGCGCATTGCCGGGACAGGGGGCAGACTATGGCTACACCTTC.

This chain connects TRBV19 to TRBJ1-2; unclear D gene. This CDR3 comprises 15 residues. The V end was cut by 3 bases, the J end by 2 bases, with 13 bases between. Germline CDR1 is LNHDA and CDR2 is SQIVND (reference sequence). The DNA for the CDR3 is TGTGCCAGTAGTATTTCCGACCTCCCCAACTATGGCTACACCTTC. It translates to CASSISDLPNYGYTF.